This T cell receptor (beta chain) was sequenced in a study of breast tumors, draining lymph nodes, adjacent tissues (TCRdb year 2016). Describing the broader study: Breast cancer patients provided tumor, adjacent nontumor tissue and axillary lymph nodes, and the study compared the TCR beta repertoires across these three sources. In human breast cancer, the study set out to evaluate how tumor, surrounding tissue and draining lymph node repertoires relate to one another and whether T cells may move between these sites. Paper-wide results and their limitations: The data were considered consistent with most tumor T cells being derived from the lymph node and subsequently expanding within tumor tissue. Tumor T-cell repertoires showed less diversity than lymph node repertoires and more diversity than nontumor tissue repertoires, and tumor T-cell repertoires showed preferential V and J gene usage. The conclusion that tumor T cells originate in lymph nodes was framed as consistent with a hypothesis rather than directly demonstrated. In luminal-like breast cancer, tumor and nontumor tissue repertoires resembled each other significantly more than in basal-like breast cancer.

Inclusive of the bounding cysteine and phenylalanine, the CDR3 is 16 residues long. Just CDR3 DNA is preserved here, 48 bases in frame from base 1. V and J are trimmed by 5 bases and 5 bases, and the gene matches miss 11 bases of the junction. In the germline V gene (reference sequence), CDR1 corresponds to LNHNV and CDR2 to YYDKDF. TCRdb shows the sequencer as Illumina HiSeq 2000. TCR beta chain libraries were generated by multiplex PCR amplification. High-throughput sequencing was used to analyze the amplified TCR beta chain products. Using fastp trimming at Q25 and MiXCR clonotype assembly, TCRdb reanalyzed the public sequencing data and kept in-frame beta chains. Identical CDR3 protein sequences are pooled into one entry, listed with their most common genes and DNA. This sample comprises 150,000 to 200,000 distinct CDR3 sequences, roughly a third of them detected only once. Roughly 4.3% of the sample is in the top ten clones.

The axillary draining lymph nodes of breast cancer patients were the source of the lymph node samples. On this clonotype: Its antigen is not yet known. Nothing much larger sits one base from this clone, and base qualities are not available.

The chain links TRBV15 with TRBJ1-2, with 10 middle bases fitting TRBD1. The sequence was obtained from a female donor with breast cancer. Some clones in this sample may be carry-over from other donors' samples. The sequenced sample consisted of axillary lymph node tissue. This receptor has the CDR3 CATSGGRQGAVYGYTF. The nucleotides are TGTGCCACCAGCGGGGGGAGACAGGGGGCAGTATATGGCTACACCTTC. Beyond the CDR3, the reference TRBV15 and TRBJ1-2 genes provide the residues; the full variable domain reads: DAMVIQNPRYQVTQFGKPVTLSCSQTLNHNVMYWYQQKSSQAPKLLFHYYDKDFNNEADTPDNFQSRRPNTSFCFLDIRSPGLGDTAMYLCATSGGRQGAVYGYTFGSGTRLTVV.